This T cell receptor beta chain appears in the sequencing data of a study of cytomegalovirus exposure and HLA in healthy donors. Primers for the PCR totalled 60 Vbeta and 13 Jbeta. TCRdb keeps only in-frame clones here, not all; method: immunoSEQ multiplex PCR. The sample carries under 70,000 clones, around 63% recorded once. With 1 base clipped from V and 5 bases from J, the junction kept 5 bases outside the gene matches. This CDR3 contains 15 residues. CDR1 and CDR2 from the germline V gene are SGHDN and FVKESK. This clonotype was sampled from a woman between 25 and 40 years old in good health and CMV-seronegative. V gene TRBV14 combines with J gene TRBJ2-3, with 8 nucleotides matching TRBD2. The specimen was PBMCs. CDR3 in DNA: TGTGCCAGCAGCCAAGGGGTAGCGGGGCTAGATACGCAGTATTTT. Amino acids: CASSQGVAGLDTQYF.